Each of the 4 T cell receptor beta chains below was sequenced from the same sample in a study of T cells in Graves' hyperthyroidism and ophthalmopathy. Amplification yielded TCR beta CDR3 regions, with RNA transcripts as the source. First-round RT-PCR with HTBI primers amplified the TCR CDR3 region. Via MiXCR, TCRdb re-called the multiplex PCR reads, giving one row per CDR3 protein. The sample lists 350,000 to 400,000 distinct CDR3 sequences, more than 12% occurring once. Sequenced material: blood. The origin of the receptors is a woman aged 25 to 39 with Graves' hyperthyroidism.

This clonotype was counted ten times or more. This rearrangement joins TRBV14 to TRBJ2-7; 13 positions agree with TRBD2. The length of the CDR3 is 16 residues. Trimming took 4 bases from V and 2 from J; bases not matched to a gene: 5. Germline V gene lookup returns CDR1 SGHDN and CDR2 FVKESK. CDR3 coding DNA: TGTGCCAGCAGCCCCCCCGGGACTAGCGGGACCTACGAGCAGTACTTC. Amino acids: CASSPPGTSGTYEQYF.

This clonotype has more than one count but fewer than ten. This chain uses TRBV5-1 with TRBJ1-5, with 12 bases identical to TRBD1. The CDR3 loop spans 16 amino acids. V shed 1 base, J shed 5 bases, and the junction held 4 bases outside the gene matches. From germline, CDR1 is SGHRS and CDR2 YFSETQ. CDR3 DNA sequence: TGCGCCAGCAGCTTGTTGGGGACAGGGGGCCATCAGCCCCAGCATTTT. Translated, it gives CASSLLGTGGHQPQHF.

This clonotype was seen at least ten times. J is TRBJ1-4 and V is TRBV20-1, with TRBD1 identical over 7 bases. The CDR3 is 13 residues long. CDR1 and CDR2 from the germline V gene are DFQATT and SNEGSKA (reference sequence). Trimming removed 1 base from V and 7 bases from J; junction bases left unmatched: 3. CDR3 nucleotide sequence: TGCAGTGCTAGAGTACAGGGGCCTGAAAAACTGTTTTTT. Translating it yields CSARVQGPEKLFF.

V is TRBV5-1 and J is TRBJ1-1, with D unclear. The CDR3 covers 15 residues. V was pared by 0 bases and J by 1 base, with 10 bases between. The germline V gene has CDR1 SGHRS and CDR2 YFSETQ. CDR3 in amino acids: CASSLAEWGNTEAFF. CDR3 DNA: TGCGCCAGCAGCTTGGCCGAATGGGGGAACACTGAAGCTTTCTTT. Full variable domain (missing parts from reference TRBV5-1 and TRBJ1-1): KAGVTQTPRYLIKTRGQQVTLSCSPISGHRSVSWYQQTPGQGLQFLFEYFSETQRNKGNFPGRFSGRQFSNSRSEMNVSTLELGDSALYLCASSLAEWGNTEAFFGQGTRLTVV.